This T cell receptor (beta chain) derives from a study of blood T cell repertoires in COVID-19. Across the study: Nucleic acid was either cDNA or gDNA, and it came from T cells, B-cell-depleted T cells, or PBMCs.

TCRdb's table, derived via immunoSEQ multiplex PCR, lists solely in-frame clones and lacks some. Of 130,000 or so clones detected, roughly three quarters appear once; the ten largest clones hold around 5%. Germline V gives CDR1 SGHKS, CDR2 YYEKEE (reference sequence). Trimming stripped 3 bases from V and 2 bases from J, with 14 bases between. The length of the CDR3 is 16 residues. Seattle patients were enrolled during active infection and followed longitudinally. The specimen was peripheral blood. This sequence joins TRBV5-5 and TRBJ1-4; no reliable D call. The TCR was taken from a woman between 70 and 85 years old with COVID-19, enrolled during active disease. CDR3 DNA: TGTGCCAGCAGCTCGGGAGGGAGAGGGACTAATGAAAAACTGTTTTTT. Translated, it gives CASSSGGRGTNEKLFF.